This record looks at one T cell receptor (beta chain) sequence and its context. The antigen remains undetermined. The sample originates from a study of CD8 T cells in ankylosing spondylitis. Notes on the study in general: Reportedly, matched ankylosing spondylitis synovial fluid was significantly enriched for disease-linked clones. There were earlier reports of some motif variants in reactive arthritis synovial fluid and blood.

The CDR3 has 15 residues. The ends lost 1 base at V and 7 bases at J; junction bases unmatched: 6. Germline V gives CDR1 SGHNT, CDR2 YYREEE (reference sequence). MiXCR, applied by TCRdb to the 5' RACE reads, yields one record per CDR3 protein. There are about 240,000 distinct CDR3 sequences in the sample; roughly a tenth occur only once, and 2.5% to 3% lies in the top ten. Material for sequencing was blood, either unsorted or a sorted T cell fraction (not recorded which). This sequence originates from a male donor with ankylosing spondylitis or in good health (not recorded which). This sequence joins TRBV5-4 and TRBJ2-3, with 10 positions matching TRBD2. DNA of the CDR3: TGTGCCAGCAGCTTGAGGGGACTAGCGAACCATACGCAGTATTTT. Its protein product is CASSLRGLANHTQYF.